What follows are 5 T cell receptor beta chains derived from one specimen sequenced in a study of T-cell reconstitution after alpha-beta-depleted transplantation in children. Unique molecular identifiers tagged the TCRbeta library. TCRdb re-analysed the PCR reads in MiXCR, keeping a single row per CDR3 protein. The sample records about 610,000 distinct CDR3 sequences, roughly a tenth being singletons. The sequencing used PBMCs from the stem cell graft donor, collected from the stem cell graft. Source of these receptors: a human donor who donated a stem cell graft to a child with acute myeloid leukemia.

This clonotype was seen at least ten times. This chain connects TRBV12-3 or TRBV12-4 to TRBJ2-2; a possible D gene is TRBD2 (5 bases). There are 13 residues in the CDR3. Deletions cut 8 bases from V and 8 bases from J, with 15 bases between. The CDR3 sequence: CASVDSLGGELFF. In DNA, the CDR3 is TGTGCCAGCGTGGACTCTTTAGGTGGGGAGCTGTTTTTT.

Regarding this clonotype: This may be a read error, as it is one base from a much larger clone. The rearrangement uses TRBV20-1 and TRBJ2-7; 9 nucleotides match TRBD1. There are 17 residues in the CDR3. CDR1 and CDR2 from the germline V gene are DFQATT and SNEGSKA (reference sequence). V shed 0 bases and J 4 bases; nucleotides not matched to a gene: 13. CDR3 sequence (DNA): TGCAGTGCTAGAGAGAGGCCCCGGACAGGGGTGAGGTACGAGCAGTACTTC. This gives the protein CSARERPRTGVRYEQYF.

There are many counts of this clonotype. This chain connects TRBV5-1 to TRBJ2-1; 12 bases are a match to TRBD2. Germline CDR1 and CDR2: SGHRS and YFSETQ. Trimming removed 5 bases from V and 5 bases from J; junction bases left unmatched: 5. The CDR3 contains 15 residues. CDR3 sequence reads: CASRVRLAGDNEQFF. As DNA, the CDR3 is TGCGCCAGCAGAGTCCGACTAGCGGGGGACAATGAGCAGTTCTTC.

This clonotype was found a few times. The J gene is TRBJ2-1, the V gene TRBV6-2 or TRBV6-3; D might be TRBD2 (8 bases). CDR3 length: 19 amino acids. Trimming pared 2 bases from V and 0 bases from J, leaving 20 bases between. CDR1 and CDR2 from the germline V gene are MNHEY and SVGEGT. CDR3 DNA: TGTGCCAGCAGTTACACCCAGGGGGTAGCGGGAAGCTCCTACAATGAGCAGTTCTTC. Translating it yields CASSYTQGVAGSSYNEQFF.

V gene TRBV7-2 combines with J gene TRBJ1-1; D gene unclear. From germline, CDR1 is SGHTA and CDR2 FQGNSA. The CDR3 contains 13 residues. Between the trimmed V and J ends, which lost 5 bases and 0 bases, there was a span of 7 bases. The CDR3 DNA is TGTGCCAGCAGCCAAAGATTGAACACTGAAGCTTTCTTT. Translation: CASSQRLNTEAFF.